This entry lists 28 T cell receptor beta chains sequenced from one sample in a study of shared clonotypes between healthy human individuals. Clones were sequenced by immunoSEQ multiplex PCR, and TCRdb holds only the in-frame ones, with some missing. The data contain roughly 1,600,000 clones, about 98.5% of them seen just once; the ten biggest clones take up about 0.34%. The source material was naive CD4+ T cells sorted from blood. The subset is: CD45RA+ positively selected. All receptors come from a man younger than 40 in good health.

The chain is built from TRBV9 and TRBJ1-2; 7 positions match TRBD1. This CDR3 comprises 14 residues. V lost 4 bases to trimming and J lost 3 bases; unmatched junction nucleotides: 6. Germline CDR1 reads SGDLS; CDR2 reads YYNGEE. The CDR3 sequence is CASSLTGMDYGYTF. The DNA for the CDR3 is TGTGCCAGCAGCCTGACAGGGATGGACTATGGCTACACCTTC.

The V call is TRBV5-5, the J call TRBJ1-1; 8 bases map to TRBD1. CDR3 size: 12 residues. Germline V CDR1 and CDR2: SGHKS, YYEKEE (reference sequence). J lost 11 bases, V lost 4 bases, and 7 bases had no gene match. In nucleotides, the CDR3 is TGTGCCAGCAGCGAACGACAGGGGATGGCTTTCTTT. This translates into CASSERQGMAFF.

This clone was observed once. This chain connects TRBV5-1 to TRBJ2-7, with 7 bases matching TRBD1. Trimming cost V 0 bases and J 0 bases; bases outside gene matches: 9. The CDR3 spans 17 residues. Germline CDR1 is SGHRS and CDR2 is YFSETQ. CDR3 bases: TGCGCCAGCAGCTTGGGAAGGGACAGCGAGCACTCCTACGAGCAGTACTTC. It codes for CASSLGRDSEHSYEQYF. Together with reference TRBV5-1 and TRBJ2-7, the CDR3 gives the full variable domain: KAGVTQTPRYLIKTRGQQVTLSCSPISGHRSVSWYQQTPGQGLQFLFEYFSETQRNKGNFPGRFSGRQFSNSRSEMNVSTLELGDSALYLCASSLGRDSEHSYEQYFGPGTRLTVT.

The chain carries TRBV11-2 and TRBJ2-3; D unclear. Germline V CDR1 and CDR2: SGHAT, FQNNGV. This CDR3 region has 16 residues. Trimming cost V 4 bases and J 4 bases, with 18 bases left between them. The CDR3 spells CASSSKGRQTPDTQYF. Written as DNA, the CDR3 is TGTGCCAGCAGCTCTAAGGGCCGCCAAACCCCAGATACGCAGTATTTT.

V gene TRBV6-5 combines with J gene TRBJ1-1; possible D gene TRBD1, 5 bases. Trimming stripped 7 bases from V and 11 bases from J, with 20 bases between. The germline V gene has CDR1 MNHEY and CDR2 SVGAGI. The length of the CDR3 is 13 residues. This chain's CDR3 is CASTSRVGLFAFF. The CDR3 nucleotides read TGTGCCAGCACTTCCAGGGTGGGGTTGTTCGCTTTCTTT.

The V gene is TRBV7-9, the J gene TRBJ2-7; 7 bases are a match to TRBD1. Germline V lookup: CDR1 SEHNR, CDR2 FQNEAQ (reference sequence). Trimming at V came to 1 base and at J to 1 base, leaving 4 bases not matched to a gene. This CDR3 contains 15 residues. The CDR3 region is CASSLVAGGSYEQYF. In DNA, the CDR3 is TGTGCCAGCAGCTTAGTGGCAGGGGGTTCCTACGAGCAGTACTTC.

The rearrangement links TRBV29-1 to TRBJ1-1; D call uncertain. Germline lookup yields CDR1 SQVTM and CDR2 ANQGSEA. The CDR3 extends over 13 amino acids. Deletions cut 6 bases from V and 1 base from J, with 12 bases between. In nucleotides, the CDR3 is TGCAGCGTGTCTGCGACATCGAACACTGAAGCTTTCTTT. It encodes CSVSATSNTEAFF. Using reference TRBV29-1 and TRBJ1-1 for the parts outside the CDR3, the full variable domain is SAVISQKPSRDICQRGTSLTIQCQVDSQVTMMFWYRQQPGQSLTLIATANQGSEATYESGFVIDKFPISRPNLTFSTLTVSNMSPEDSSIYLCSVSATSNTEAFFGQGTRLTVV.

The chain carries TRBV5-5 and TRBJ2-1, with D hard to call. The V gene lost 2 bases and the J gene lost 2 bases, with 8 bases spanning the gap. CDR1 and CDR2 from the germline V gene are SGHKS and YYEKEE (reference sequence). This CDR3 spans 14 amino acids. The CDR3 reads CASSFPNPYNEQFF. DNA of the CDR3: TGTGCCAGCAGCTTCCCCAACCCCTACAATGAGCAGTTCTTC. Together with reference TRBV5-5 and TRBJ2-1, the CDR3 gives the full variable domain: DAGVTQSPTHLIKTRGQQVTLRCSPISGHKSVSWYQQVLGQGPQFIFQYYEKEERGRGNFPDRFSARQFPNYSSELNVNALLLGDSALYLCASSFPNPYNEQFFGPGTRLTVL.

As DNA, the CDR3 is TGTGCCAGCAGTTCGCGGGGACAGGGGAACGAAAAACTGTTTTTT. Translation: CASSSRGQGNEKLFF. V gene TRBV28 combines with J gene TRBJ1-4, with 10 bases identical to TRBD1. The junction had 7 bases not matched to a gene; V was cut back by 4 bases and J by 8 bases. This CDR3 contains 15 residues. Germline V CDR1 and CDR2: MDHEN, SYDVKM. Supplemented by reference TRBV28 and TRBJ1-4, the full variable domain reads DVKVTQSSRYLVKRTGEKVFLECVQDMDHENMFWYRQDPGLGLRLIYFSYDVKMKEKGDIPEGYSVSREKKERFSLILESASTNQTSMYLCASSSRGQGNEKLFFGSGTQLSVL.

CDR3 in DNA: TGCGCCAGCAGCAAGGGGCAGGGAGAAGCTTTCTTT. Protein product: CASSKGQGEAFF. The gene calls are TRBV5-1 and TRBJ1-1, with D tentatively TRBD1 (5 bases). Germline CDR1 reads SGHRS; CDR2 reads YFSETQ. The CDR3 runs to 12 residues. The ends were cut back, 4 bases at V and 8 bases at J, with 12 bases in the middle.

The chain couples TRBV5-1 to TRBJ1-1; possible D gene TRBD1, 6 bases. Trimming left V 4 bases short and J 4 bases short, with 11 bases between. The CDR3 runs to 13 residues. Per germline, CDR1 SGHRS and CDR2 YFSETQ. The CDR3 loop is CASSEEGGTEAFF. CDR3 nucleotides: TGCGCCAGCAGCGAAGAGGGGGGCACTGAAGCTTTCTTT.

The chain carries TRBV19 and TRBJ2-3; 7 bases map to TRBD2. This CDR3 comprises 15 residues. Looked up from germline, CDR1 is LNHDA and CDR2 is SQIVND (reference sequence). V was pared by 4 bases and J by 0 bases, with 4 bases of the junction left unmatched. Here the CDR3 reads CASSNSGPSTDTQYF. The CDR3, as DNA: TGTGCCAGTAGTAATAGCGGGCCCAGCACAGATACGCAGTATTTT.

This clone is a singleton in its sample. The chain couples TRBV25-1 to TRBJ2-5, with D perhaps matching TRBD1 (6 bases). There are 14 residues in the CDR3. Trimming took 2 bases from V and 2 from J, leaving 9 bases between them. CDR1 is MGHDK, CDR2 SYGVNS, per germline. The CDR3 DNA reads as TGTGCCAGCAGTGAACAGGGGCCACAAGAGACCCAGTACTTC. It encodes CASSEQGPQETQYF.

This CDR3 reads CASSPRHPMNTEAFF. The CDR3 DNA reads TGTGCCAGCAGTCCCCGACACCCCATGAACACTGAAGCTTTCTTT. The chain is built from TRBV28 and TRBJ1-1; D not certain. Germline-derived CDR1 and CDR2 are MDHEN and SYDVKM. V was shortened by 5 bases and J by 0 bases, with 13 bases between the two germline ends. The CDR3 covers 15 residues.

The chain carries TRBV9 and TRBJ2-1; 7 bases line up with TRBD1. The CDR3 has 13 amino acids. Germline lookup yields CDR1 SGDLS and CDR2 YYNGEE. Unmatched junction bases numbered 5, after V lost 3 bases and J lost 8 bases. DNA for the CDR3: TGTGCCAGCAGCGCGACAGGGTCGGATGAGCAGTTCTTC. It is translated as CASSATGSDEQFF. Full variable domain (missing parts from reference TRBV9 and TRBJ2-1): DSGVTQTPKHLITATGQRVTLRCSPRSGDLSVYWYQQSLDQGLQFLIQYYNGEERAKGNILERFSAQQFPDLHSELNLSSLELGDSALYFCASSATGSDEQFFGPGTRLTVL.

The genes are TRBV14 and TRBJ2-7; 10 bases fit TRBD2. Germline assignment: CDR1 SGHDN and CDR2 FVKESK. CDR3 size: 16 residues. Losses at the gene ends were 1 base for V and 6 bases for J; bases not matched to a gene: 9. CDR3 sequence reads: CASSQAFSGRAGEQYF. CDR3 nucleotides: TGTGCCAGCAGCCAAGCCTTCAGCGGGAGGGCAGGCGAGCAGTACTTC.

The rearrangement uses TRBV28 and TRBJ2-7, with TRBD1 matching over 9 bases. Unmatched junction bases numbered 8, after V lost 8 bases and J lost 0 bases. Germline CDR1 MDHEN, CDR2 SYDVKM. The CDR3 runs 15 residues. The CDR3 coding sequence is TGTGCCAGCTCCGGAGCGGGACAGGGCTCCTACGAGCAGTACTTC. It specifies CASSGAGQGSYEQYF.

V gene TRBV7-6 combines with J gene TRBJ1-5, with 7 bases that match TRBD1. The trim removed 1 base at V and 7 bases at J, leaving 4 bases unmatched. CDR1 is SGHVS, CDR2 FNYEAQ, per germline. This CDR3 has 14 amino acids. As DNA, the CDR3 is TGTGCCAGCAGCTTAGACAGGGGAGGCCAGCCCCAGCATTTT. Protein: CASSLDRGGQPQHF.

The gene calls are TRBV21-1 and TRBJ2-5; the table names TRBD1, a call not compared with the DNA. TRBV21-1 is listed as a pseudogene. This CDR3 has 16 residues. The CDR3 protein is CASSKGDSRRRETQYF. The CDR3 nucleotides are TGTGCCAGCAGCAAAGGGGACAGCCGTCGCCGAGAGACCCAGTACTTC.

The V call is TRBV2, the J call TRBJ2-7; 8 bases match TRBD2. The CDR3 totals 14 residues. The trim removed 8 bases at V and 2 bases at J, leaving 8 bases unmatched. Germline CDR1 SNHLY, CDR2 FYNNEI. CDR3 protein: CASGTYSGTYEQYF. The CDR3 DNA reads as TGTGCCAGCGGGACCTATAGCGGGACCTACGAGCAGTACTTC.

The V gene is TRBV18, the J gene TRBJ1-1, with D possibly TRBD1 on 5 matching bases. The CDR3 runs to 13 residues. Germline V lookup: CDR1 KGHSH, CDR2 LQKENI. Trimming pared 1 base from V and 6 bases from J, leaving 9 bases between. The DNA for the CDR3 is TGTGCCAGCTCACCACAAACCAGGGCTGAAGCTTTCTTT. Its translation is CASSPQTRAEAFF.

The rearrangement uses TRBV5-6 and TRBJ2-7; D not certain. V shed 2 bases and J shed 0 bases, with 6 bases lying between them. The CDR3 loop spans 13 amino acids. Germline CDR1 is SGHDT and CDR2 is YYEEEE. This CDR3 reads CASSFFNSYEQYF. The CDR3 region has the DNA TGTGCCAGCAGCTTTTTCAACTCCTACGAGCAGTACTTC.

CDR3 nucleotides: TGCAGCGTGCGCAGGGCGGCTAATGAAAAACTGTTTTTT. Translation gives CSVRRAANEKLFF. V is TRBV29-1 and J is TRBJ1-4; D is perhaps TRBD1 (5 bases). V shed 6 bases and J shed 3 bases, with 11 bases lying between them. This CDR3 comprises 13 residues. The germline V gene encodes CDR1 SQVTM and CDR2 ANQGSEA.

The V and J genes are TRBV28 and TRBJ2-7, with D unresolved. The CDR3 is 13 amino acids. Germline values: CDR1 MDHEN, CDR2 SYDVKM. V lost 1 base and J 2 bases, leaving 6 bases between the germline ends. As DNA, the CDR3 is TGTGCCAGCAGTTTATTTAGGACCTACGAGCAGTACTTC. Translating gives CASSLFRTYEQYF.

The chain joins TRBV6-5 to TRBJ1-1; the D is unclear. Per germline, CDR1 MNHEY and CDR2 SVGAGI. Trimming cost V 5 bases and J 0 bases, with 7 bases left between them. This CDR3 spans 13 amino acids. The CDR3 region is CASSQSLNTEAFF. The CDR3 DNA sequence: TGTGCCAGCAGTCAAAGTCTGAACACTGAAGCTTTCTTT.

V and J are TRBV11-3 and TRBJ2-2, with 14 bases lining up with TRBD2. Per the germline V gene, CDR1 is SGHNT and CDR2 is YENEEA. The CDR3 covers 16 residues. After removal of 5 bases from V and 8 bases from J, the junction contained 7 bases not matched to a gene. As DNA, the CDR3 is TGTGCCAGCAGCCCTAGTGGACTAGCGGGAGGAGGGGAGCTGTTTTTT. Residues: CASSPSGLAGGGELFF. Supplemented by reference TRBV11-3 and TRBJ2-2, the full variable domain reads EAGVVQSPRYKIIEKKQPVAFWCNPISGHNTLYWYLQNLGQGPELLIRYENEEAVDDSQLPKDRFSAERLKGVDSTLKIQPAELGDSAVYLCASSPSGLAGGGELFFGEGSRLTVL.

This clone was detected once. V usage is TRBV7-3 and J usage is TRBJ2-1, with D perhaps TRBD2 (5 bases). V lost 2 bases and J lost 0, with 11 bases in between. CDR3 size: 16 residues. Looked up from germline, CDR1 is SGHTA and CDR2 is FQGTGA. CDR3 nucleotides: TGTGCCAGCAGCTTAGAGGTTGCGGGCTCCTACAATGAGCAGTTCTTC. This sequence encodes CASSLEVAGSYNEQFF.

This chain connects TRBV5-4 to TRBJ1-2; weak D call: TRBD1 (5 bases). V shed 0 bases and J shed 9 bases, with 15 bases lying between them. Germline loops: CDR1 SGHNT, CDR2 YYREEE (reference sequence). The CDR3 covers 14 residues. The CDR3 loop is CASSLEVGGRRYTF. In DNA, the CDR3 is TGTGCCAGCAGCTTGGAGGTGGGGGGGAGGCGCTACACCTTC. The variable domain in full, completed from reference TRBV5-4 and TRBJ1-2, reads ETGVTQSPTHLIKTRGQQVTLRCSSQSGHNTVSWYQQALGQGPQFIFQYYREEENGRGNFPPRFSGLQFPNYSSELNVNALELDDSALYLCASSLEVGGRRYTFGSGTRLTVV.